The 27 T cell receptor beta chains presented below share a single source sample, sequenced in a study of blood T cell repertoires in COVID-19. The method was immunoSEQ multiplex PCR; TCRdb's version includes in-frame clones alone and lacks a portion of them. The table has around 150,000 clones, 76% seen once; the top ten hold more than 3%. The specimen was peripheral blood. The source of these receptors is a woman older than 75 with acute or convalescent COVID-19.

As regards this clone: The sample holds other DNA sequences that translate to the same CDR3. V and J are TRBV7-3 and TRBJ2-1, with 10 bases identical to TRBD2. With V trimmed by 5 bases and J by 3 bases, 4 bases remained unmatched. This CDR3 has 15 amino acids. Germline V gives CDR1 SGHTA, CDR2 FQGTGA. The CDR3 sequence: CASSPLAGVYNEQFF. CDR3 sequence (DNA): TGTGCCAGCAGCCCTCTAGCGGGAGTCTACAATGAGCAGTTCTTC.

The V and J genes are TRBV30 and TRBJ1-3; D is perhaps TRBD1 (5 bases). Trimming stripped 0 bases from V and 2 bases from J, with 8 bases between. Germline loops: CDR1 GTSNPN, CDR2 SVGIG (reference sequence). The CDR3 has 14 amino acids. The CDR3 region has the DNA TGTGCCTGGAGTGTTGGGGGGACTGGAAACACCATATATTTT. This codes for CAWSVGGTGNTIYF.

The CDR3 here is CASRAQITQYF. CDR3 DNA sequence: TGTGCCAGCAGGGCACAGATTACGCAGTATTTT. This chain links TRBV6-5 with TRBJ2-3, with D hard to call. V dropped 6 bases and J dropped 8 bases, with 9 bases sitting between them. CDR3 length: 11 residues. Germline assignment: CDR1 MNHEY and CDR2 SVGAGI.

This chain joins TRBV30 and TRBJ1-4; D ambiguous. CDR3 size: 14 residues. V shed 0 bases and J shed 7 bases, with 12 bases lying between them. Germline V lookup: CDR1 GTSNPN, CDR2 SVGIG (reference sequence). The CDR3, as DNA: TGTGCCTGGAGTGTCCGGGGAATGGGTGAAAAACTGTTTTTT. It translates to CAWSVRGMGEKLFF.

This chain links TRBV19 with TRBJ2-7; 12 nucleotides agree with TRBD1. The germline gives CDR1 LNHDA, CDR2 SQIVND (reference sequence). This CDR3 comprises 16 residues. V lost 5 bases and J lost 2; bases outside the gene matches: 7. The CDR3 region is CASSDQGQGAPYEQYF. The CDR3 bases are TGTGCCAGTAGTGACCAGGGACAGGGGGCCCCCTACGAGCAGTACTTC.

This sequence joins TRBV7-2 and TRBJ2-7, with 7 positions matching TRBD1. V shed 5 bases and J 4 bases; nucleotides not matched to a gene: 5. The CDR3 spans 13 residues. Germline lookup yields CDR1 SGHTA and CDR2 FQGNSA. This CDR3 reads CASSVDRAYEQYF. The CDR3 nucleotides read TGTGCCAGCAGCGTCGACAGGGCTTACGAGCAGTACTTC.

The rearrangement links TRBV6-5 to TRBJ1-5, with D possibly being TRBD1 (6 bases). Trimming pared 2 bases from V and 4 bases from J, leaving 15 bases between. Germline CDR1 and CDR2: MNHEY and SVGAGI. There are 16 residues in the CDR3. In DNA, the CDR3 is TGTGCCAGCAGTTACGGCGGGGGGCGACCTAATCAGCCCCAGCATTTT. It encodes CASSYGGGRPNQPQHF.

V is TRBV18 and J is TRBJ2-3; 8 bases match TRBD1. The V segment lost 7 bases and the J segment 0 bases; nucleotides outside the gene matches: 9. The CDR3 length is 16 residues. CDR1 is KGHSH and CDR2 is LQKENI in the germline V gene. CDR3 DNA sequence: TGTGCCAGCTTCCGGACAGGGTCGTCTAGCACAGATACGCAGTATTTT. Translated, it gives CASFRTGSSSTDTQYF.

The V call is TRBV7-2, the J call TRBJ1-6; possible D gene TRBD1, 6 bases. CDR3 length: 16 amino acids. V was clipped by 5 bases and J by 6 bases, with 17 bases between them. Germline lookup yields CDR1 SGHTA and CDR2 FQGNSA. The CDR3 spells CASSPGAGERNSPLHF. The CDR3 DNA is TGTGCCAGCAGCCCTGGGGCAGGGGAGCGTAATTCACCCCTCCACTTT.

The rearrangement joins TRBV5-6 to TRBJ2-2; a weak D match, TRBD2 (5 bases). Germline V gene data show CDR1 as SGHDT and CDR2 as YYEEEE. V lost 4 bases and J 8 bases, leaving 21 bases between the germline ends. The CDR3 totals 16 residues. DNA for the CDR3: TGTGCCAGCAGCCCCCTCGGATCGGGAAAACCGGGGGAGCTGTTTTTT. This gives the protein CASSPLGSGKPGELFF.

The V call is TRBV18, the J call TRBJ1-1; no definite D call. Trimming removed 5 bases at V and 1 base at J, with 8 bases between. CDR1 KGHSH and CDR2 LQKENI come from the germline V gene. The CDR3 sequence is 13 residues long. CDR3 loop: CASSVTENTEAFF. Written as DNA, the CDR3 is TGTGCCAGCTCAGTTACAGAGAACACTGAAGCTTTCTTT.

This chain joins TRBV5-4 and TRBJ2-3, with D perhaps matching TRBD2 (6 bases). Germline V gene data show CDR1 as SGHNT and CDR2 as YYREEE (reference sequence). The V end lost 2 bases, the J end lost 0 bases, and 19 bases lay between the germline ends. This CDR3 has 18 amino acids. This CDR3 reads CASSFSGATYSSTDTQYF. The CDR3, as DNA: TGTGCCAGCAGCTTCTCGGGAGCTACCTATTCTAGCACAGATACGCAGTATTTT.

This clone was detected only a few times. V is TRBV6-2 or TRBV6-3 and J is TRBJ1-1; 7 bases line up with TRBD1. Trimming took 5 bases from V and 4 from J; bases not matched to a gene: 4. Germline CDR1 is MNHEY and CDR2 is SVGEGT. This CDR3 contains 13 residues. CDR3 amino acids: CASSTGVVTEAFF. CDR3 nucleotides: TGTGCCAGCAGTACAGGGGTGGTCACTGAAGCTTTCTTT.

The chain links TRBV5-1 to TRBJ2-1, with D possibly matching TRBD1 (5 bases). The CDR3 consists of 16 residues. Germline assignment: CDR1 SGHRS and CDR2 YFSETQ. V was pared by 4 bases and J by 8 bases, with 22 bases between. DNA of the CDR3: TGCGCCAGCAGCCCGTTGACAGAGACTTTTGCTTATGAGCAGTTCTTC. Translation: CASSPLTETFAYEQFF.

Concerning this clone itself: Germline and junction disagree at one end, which may indicate a read error. The chain carries TRBV19 and TRBJ1-2, with 7 bases matching TRBD1. The CDR3 extends over 14 amino acids. Germline loops: CDR1 LNHDA, CDR2 SQIVND (reference sequence). CDR3 bases: TGTGCCAGTAGTATCTCCCCGGGACAGAACATCGAGGCCTTC. This encodes CASSISPGQNIEAF.

The V and J genes are TRBV30 and TRBJ1-2, with 7 bases matching TRBD1. Germline CDR1 reads GTSNPN; CDR2 reads SVGIG (reference sequence). There are 13 residues in the CDR3. DNA of the CDR3: TGTGCGCGGACTTTACAGGGGCACTATGGCTACACCTTC. Amino acid sequence: CARTLQGHYGYTF. Supplemented by reference TRBV30 and TRBJ1-2, the full variable domain reads SQTIHQWPATLVQPVGSPLSLECTVEGTSNPNLYWYRQAAGRGLQLLFYSVGIGQISSEVPQNLSASRPQDRQFILSSKKLLLSDSGFYLCARTLQGHYGYTFGSGTRLTVV.

The chain joins TRBV6-2 or TRBV6-3 to TRBJ1-5; no definite D call. V was trimmed by 0 bases and J by 7 bases, leaving 19 bases between them. Per germline, CDR1 MNHEY and CDR2 SVGEGT. CDR3 length: 17 amino acids. CDR3 DNA: TGTGCCAGCAGTTACTCCGGATTGGAGGGAAACAACCAGCCCCAGCATTTT. Translation gives CASSYSGLEGNNQPQHF.

V is TRBV6-6 and J is TRBJ2-7; a possible D gene is TRBD1 (6 bases). V was shortened by 0 bases and J by 0 bases, with 12 bases between the two germline ends. CDR1 is MNHNY and CDR2 is SVGAGI in the germline V gene (reference sequence). The CDR3 covers 16 residues. The CDR3 nucleotides read TGTGCCAGCAGTTACTCGATGGGGACACCCTCCTACGAGCAGTACTTC. Its translation: CASSYSMGTPSYEQYF.

The genes are TRBV7-2 and TRBJ2-5; a possible D gene is TRBD2 (6 bases). The V gene's germline CDR1 is SGHTA and CDR2 FQGNSA. V gave up 5 bases and J gave up 0 bases, with 10 bases separating them. The CDR3 has 14 amino acids. The CDR3: CASSGGAHQETQYF. CDR3 nucleotides: TGTGCCAGCAGCGGCGGGGCCCACCAAGAGACCCAGTACTTC. Variable domain in full (rest from reference TRBV7-2 and TRBJ2-5): GAGVSQSPSNKVTEKGKDVELRCDPISGHTALYWYRQSLGQGLEFLIYFQGNSAPDKSGLPSDRFSAERTGGSVSTLTIQRTQQEDSAVYLCASSGGAHQETQYFGPGTRLLVL.

The CDR3 spells CASSQEWTGYTGELFF. In DNA, the CDR3 is TGCGCCAGCAGCCAAGAGTGGACAGGGTACACCGGGGAGCTGTTTTTT. The V gene is TRBV4-1, the J gene TRBJ2-2; TRBD1 matches at 8 bases. Trimming took 0 bases from V and 3 from J; bases not matched to a gene: 3. This CDR3 comprises 16 residues. Looked up from germline, CDR1 is MGHRA and CDR2 is YSYEKL.

CDR3 sequence (DNA): TGTGCCAGTAGTATAGCAGATTCGGGGGGACAGGGGATAAAAAACATTCAGTACTTC. Its protein product is CASSIADSGGQGIKNIQYF. This chain joins TRBV19 and TRBJ2-4, with 10 bases that match TRBD1. The germline V gene has CDR1 LNHDA and CDR2 SQIVND (reference sequence). J was trimmed by 4 bases and V by 1 base; bases with no gene match: 13. This CDR3 comprises 19 residues.

This rearrangement joins TRBV5-4 to TRBJ2-2; TRBD1 aligns across 10 bases. The CDR3 runs to 17 residues. Germline-derived CDR1 and CDR2 are SGHNT and YYREEE (reference sequence). Trimming cost V 0 bases and J 3 bases; bases outside gene matches: 5. The CDR3 region has the DNA TGTGCCAGCAGCTTGGGACCCGGGACAGGGGACACCGGGGAGCTGTTTTTT. This gives the protein CASSLGPGTGDTGELFF.

The rearrangement uses TRBV19 and TRBJ2-7; 7 nucleotides agree with TRBD2. V dropped 5 bases and J dropped 6; count of bases not matched to a gene: 7. The CDR3 contains 13 residues. CDR1 is LNHDA, CDR2 SQIVND, per germline (reference sequence). The CDR3 spells CASSSGLVSEQYF. The DNA of the CDR3 is TGTGCCAGTAGTTCCGGACTAGTCTCCGAGCAGTACTTC.

The chain couples TRBV2 to TRBJ2-2; TRBD2 aligns across 9 bases. Germline-derived CDR1 and CDR2 are SNHLY and FYNNEI. V lost 3 bases and J lost 5; bases outside the gene matches: 4. The length of the CDR3 is 15 residues. CDR3 in DNA: TGTGCCAGCAGTGAGAGGCTAGCGGGAACCGGGGAGCTGTTTTTT. Translation gives CASSERLAGTGELFF.

This sequence joins TRBV6-2 or TRBV6-3 and TRBJ1-2; weak D call: TRBD1 (6 bases). The CDR3 has 13 residues. Germline assignment: CDR1 MNHEY and CDR2 SVGEGT. Trimming took 2 bases from V and 4 from J, leaving 8 bases between them. In DNA, the CDR3 is TGTGCCAGCAGTTACGTGGACAGCTATGGCTACACCTTC. Amino acids: CASSYVDSYGYTF.

The J gene is TRBJ1-5, the V gene TRBV6-5; tentatively, D is TRBD1 (5 bases). This CDR3 is built from 13 residues. Germline CDR1 MNHEY, CDR2 SVGAGI. Deletions cut 6 bases from V and 7 bases from J, with 13 bases between. Here the CDR3 DNA reads TGTGCCAGCAGGGGGCCGGGCAGACAGCCCCAGCATTTT. Amino acid sequence: CASRGPGRQPQHF.

The chain combines TRBV7-9 with TRBJ2-7; D is possibly TRBD2 (7 bases). CDR1 is SEHNR, CDR2 FQNEAQ, per germline (reference sequence). The V gene lost 7 bases and the J gene lost 3 bases, with 19 bases spanning the gap. This CDR3 contains 15 residues. The CDR3 nucleotides read TGTGCCAGCACCCCCCGGGGGGCCAGTCTCTACGAGCAGTACTTC. This sequence encodes CASTPRGASLYEQYF.